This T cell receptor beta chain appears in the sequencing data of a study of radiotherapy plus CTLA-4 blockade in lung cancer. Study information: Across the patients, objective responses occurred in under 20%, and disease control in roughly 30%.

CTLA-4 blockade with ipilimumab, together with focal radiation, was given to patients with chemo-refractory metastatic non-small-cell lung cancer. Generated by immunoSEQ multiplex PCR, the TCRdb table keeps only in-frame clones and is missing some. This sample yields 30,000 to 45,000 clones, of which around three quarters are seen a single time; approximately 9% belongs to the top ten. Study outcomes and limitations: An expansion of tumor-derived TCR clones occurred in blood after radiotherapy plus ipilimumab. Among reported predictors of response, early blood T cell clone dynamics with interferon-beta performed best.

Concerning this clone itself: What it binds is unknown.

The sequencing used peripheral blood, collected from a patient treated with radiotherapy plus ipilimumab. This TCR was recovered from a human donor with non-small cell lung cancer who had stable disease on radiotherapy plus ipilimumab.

CDR3 residues: CASNSGQRNTEAFF. The CDR3 DNA reads TGTGCCAGCAACTCGGGACAGAGGAACACTGAAGCTTTCTTT. This chain uses TRBV6-5 with TRBJ1-1, with 7 bases aligning to TRBD1. The germline V gene has CDR1 MNHEY and CDR2 SVGAGI. V lost 7 bases to trimming and J lost 1 base; unmatched junction nucleotides: 6. The CDR3 is 14 amino acids.